The 22 T cell receptor beta chains below come from one sample, sequenced in a study of blood T cell repertoires in COVID-19. TCRdb's table, derived via immunoSEQ multiplex PCR, lists solely in-frame clones and lacks some. The sample holds some 230,000 clones; 80% to 90% are singletons and the top ten take about 3.5%. The sequenced material came from PBMCs or T cells enriched from blood (not recorded which). These receptors all come from a woman between 18 and 30 years old in a cohort exposed to, infected with or recovered from COVID-19 (not recorded which).

The chain is built from TRBV5-1 and TRBJ2-1; the match to TRBD1 covers 11 bases. Germline CDR1 and CDR2: SGHRS and YFSETQ. The J segment lost 9 bases and the V segment lost 3 bases, leaving 5 bases of the junction unmatched. CDR3 length equals 14 residues. Written as DNA, the CDR3 is TGCGCCAGCAGCTCAGGACAGGGGGCTGGTGAGCAGTTCTTC. Translating gives CASSSGQGAGEQFF.

This chain joins TRBV5-6 and TRBJ1-1, with 7 bases aligning to TRBD1. Germline loops: CDR1 SGHDT, CDR2 YYEEEE. Germline trimming cut 3 bases from V and 0 bases from J; bases unmatched to any gene: 5. This CDR3 contains 15 residues. CDR3 sequence (DNA): TGTGCCAGCAGCTCCTACAGGGGTGTGAACACTGAAGCTTTCTTT. Translating it yields CASSSYRGVNTEAFF.

This chain connects TRBV7-3 to TRBJ1-1; D not certain. The germline CDR1 and CDR2 sequences are SGHTA and FQGTGA. The CDR3 has 14 amino acids. Trimming took off 5 bases at V and 2 bases at J, with 12 bases between the two ends. The CDR3 is CASSPESGNTEAFF. The CDR3 DNA reads as TGTGCCAGCAGCCCGGAGTCGGGAAACACTGAAGCTTTCTTT.

This clone showed up just a few times. The genes are TRBV6-5 and TRBJ2-7; 7 bases match TRBD1. The germline CDR1 and CDR2 sequences are MNHEY and SVGAGI. The ends lost 2 bases at V and 6 bases at J; junction bases unmatched: 4. The CDR3 spans 13 residues. In DNA form, the CDR3 reads TGTGCCAGCAGTTACCGACAGGGTCTCGAGCAGTACTTC. Translated: CASSYRQGLEQYF.

The chain recombines TRBV27 with TRBJ1-5, with D maybe TRBD1 (6 bases). With 7 bases removed from V and 3 bases from J, the gap between germline ends came to 16 bases. Germline assignment: CDR1 MNHEY and CDR2 SMNVEV (reference sequence). CDR3 size: 15 residues. The CDR3 protein is CASTLSGQPNQPQHF. The CDR3, as DNA: TGTGCCAGCACCCTATCAGGACAGCCCAATCAGCCCCAGCATTTT.

The chain employs TRBV19 and TRBJ1-4; TRBD1 matches 11 bases. V dropped 5 bases and J dropped 8; count of bases not matched to a gene: 7. Germline-derived CDR1 and CDR2 are LNHDA and SQIVND (reference sequence). The CDR3 loop spans 15 amino acids. CDR3 DNA: TGTGCCAGTAGTCCAGGGGACAGGGGGTACGAAAAACTGTTTTTT. Encoded protein: CASSPGDRGYEKLFF.

This chain links TRBV11-2 with TRBJ1-1, with 9 positions matching TRBD1. The CDR3 has 14 amino acids. V trimming: 5 bases; J trimming: 3 bases; junction bases outside the gene matches: 4. CDR1 is SGHAT, CDR2 FQNNGV, per germline. The CDR3 region has the DNA TGTGCCAGCAGCCTGGGACAGGGTTACACTGAAGCTTTCTTT. Translated: CASSLGQGYTEAFF. Supplemented by reference TRBV11-2 and TRBJ1-1, the full variable domain reads EAGVAQSPRYKIIEKRQSVAFWCNPISGHATLYWYQQILGQGPKLLIQFQNNGVVDDSQLPKDRFSAERLKGVDSTLKIQPAKLEDSAVYLCASSLGQGYTEAFFGQGTRLTVV.

J is TRBJ2-7 and V is TRBV11-2; tentatively, D is TRBD1 (5 bases). From germline, CDR1 is SGHAT and CDR2 FQNNGV. Trimming removed 5 bases at V and 5 bases at J, with 19 bases between. The CDR3 is 15 amino acids. This CDR3 reads CASSPNVRGANEQYF. The CDR3 nucleotides are TGTGCCAGCAGCCCCAATGTAAGGGGCGCGAACGAGCAGTACTTC.

The V call is TRBV3-1 (or the pseudogene TRBV3-2), the J call TRBJ2-1; the match to TRBD2 covers 15 bases. The CDR3 is 20 amino acids. J lost 0 bases, V lost 4 bases, and 10 bases had no gene match. In germline, CDR1 is LGHDT, CDR2 YNNKEL (reference sequence). CDR3 sequence (DNA): TGTGCCAGCAGCCCCCGGGGACTAGCGGGAGGAGGGAGCTCCTACAATGAGCAGTTCTTC. Its protein is CASSPRGLAGGGSSYNEQFF.

J is TRBJ2-5 and V is TRBV30; D may be TRBD2 (6 bases). The length of the CDR3 is 12 residues. From germline, CDR1 is GTSNPN and CDR2 SVGIG (reference sequence). V was clipped by 2 bases and J by 5 bases, with 9 bases between them. CDR3: CAWSRDWETQYF. The DNA for the CDR3 is TGTGCCTGGAGTAGGGACTGGGAGACCCAGTACTTC.

The chain carries TRBV5-1 and TRBJ1-4; D may be TRBD1 (5 bases). V dropped 4 bases and J dropped 8 bases, with 18 bases sitting between them. Germline CDR1 SGHRS, CDR2 YFSETQ. The CDR3 runs 15 residues. The CDR3 DNA sequence: TGCGCCAGCAGCCTTACGACAGCTAACGGGGAAAAACTGTTTTTT. This translates into CASSLTTANGEKLFF.

This clone has just one count. This chain connects TRBV7-9 to TRBJ1-1, with D unresolved. Germline V lookup: CDR1 SEHNR, CDR2 FQNEAQ (reference sequence). V lost 4 bases and J 1 base, leaving 10 bases between the germline ends. The CDR3 consists of 14 residues. The CDR3 nucleotides are TGTGCCAGCAGCTCCCGAAGCCGGAACACTGAAGCTTTCTTT. Translated: CASSSRSRNTEAFF. Together with reference TRBV7-9 and TRBJ1-1, the CDR3 gives the full variable domain: DTGVSQNPRHKITKRGQNVTFRCDPISEHNRLYWYRQTLGQGPEFLTYFQNEAQLEKSRLLSDRFSAERPKGSFSTLEIQRTEQGDSAMYLCASSSRSRNTEAFFGQGTRLTVV.

V and J are TRBV24-1 and TRBJ2-3, with D perhaps matching TRBD1 (6 bases). The CDR3 loop spans 13 amino acids. V gave up 4 bases and J gave up 6 bases, with 10 bases separating them. The V gene's germline CDR1 is KGHDR and CDR2 SFDVKD. This CDR3 is CATSDRTADTQYF. In DNA form, the CDR3 reads TGTGCCACCAGTGACCGGACAGCGGATACGCAGTATTTT.

The chain couples TRBV19 to TRBJ1-5, with D unresolved. The V gene lost 5 bases and the J gene lost 5 bases, with 7 bases spanning the gap. The CDR3 contains 12 residues. CDR1 LNHDA and CDR2 SQIVND come from the germline V gene (reference sequence). The CDR3 region is CASSLQDQPQHF. The CDR3, as DNA: TGTGCCAGTAGTTTACAAGATCAGCCCCAGCATTTT.

The rearrangement links TRBV7-9 to TRBJ2-7, with TRBD2 as a possible D gene (5 bases). CDR1 and CDR2 from the germline V gene are SEHNR and FQNEAQ (reference sequence). CDR3 length equals 13 residues. V was clipped by 5 bases and J by 0 bases, with 8 bases between them. CDR3 region: CASSHGSSYEQYF. CDR3 DNA sequence: TGTGCCAGCAGCCATGGGAGCTCCTACGAGCAGTACTTC.

This chain connects TRBV5-1 to TRBJ1-1, with D tentatively TRBD1 (6 bases). Germline CDR1 reads SGHRS; CDR2 reads YFSETQ. The CDR3 loop spans 15 amino acids. Between the trimmed V and J ends, which lost 0 bases and 1 base, there was a span of 10 bases. CDR3 nucleotides: TGCGCCAGCAGCTTGGTACCCAGGGGGAACACTGAAGCTTTCTTT. Amino acid sequence: CASSLVPRGNTEAFF.

The chain employs TRBV7-3 and TRBJ1-2; D unclear. The CDR3 is 14 residues long. V lost 5 bases to trimming and J lost 3 bases, with 13 bases between them. Germline CDR1 reads SGHTA; CDR2 reads FQGTGA. The CDR3 sequence: CASSPAAGDYGYTF. CDR3 bases: TGTGCCAGCAGCCCGGCGGCGGGTGACTATGGCTACACCTTC.

V usage is TRBV27 and J usage is TRBJ1-5; D gene uncertain. V was clipped by 2 bases and J by 0 bases, with 14 bases between them. The CDR3 is 17 residues long. Germline CDR1 reads MNHEY; CDR2 reads SMNVEV (reference sequence). The CDR3 loop is CASSLGYGVDSNQPQHF. The CDR3 bases are TGTGCCAGCAGTTTAGGGTACGGGGTTGATAGCAATCAGCCCCAGCATTTT.

Points on this clone: Within the sample, other DNA sequences also encode this same CDR3. This rearrangement joins TRBV18 to TRBJ2-2; perhaps TRBD1 as D (5 bases). Trimming stripped 0 bases from V and 7 bases from J, with 9 bases between. The CDR3 contains 14 residues. The germline gives CDR1 KGHSH, CDR2 LQKENI. The CDR3 sequence: CASSPPAGYGELFF. CDR3 coding DNA: TGTGCCAGCTCACCACCGGCAGGGTACGGGGAGCTGTTTTTT. The whole variable domain, filled in from reference TRBV18 and TRBJ2-2, reads NAGVMQNPRHLVRRRGQEARLRCSPMKGHSHVYWYRQLPEEGLKFMVYLQKENIIDESGMPKERFSAEFPKEGPSILRIQQVVRGDSAAYFCASSPPAGYGELFFGEGSRLTVL.

This clone was detected only once. This chain joins TRBV14 and TRBJ2-1; TRBD2 agrees at 8 bases. Trimming removed 4 bases from V and 1 base from J; junction bases left unmatched: 6. Germline lookup yields CDR1 SGHDN and CDR2 FVKESK. The CDR3 runs to 16 residues. CDR3 sequence: CASSPIRGGSYNEQFF. In DNA, the CDR3 is TGTGCCAGCAGCCCGATACGGGGGGGATCCTACAATGAGCAGTTCTTC.

J is TRBJ1-2 and V is TRBV7-8; 7 nucleotides match TRBD1. Per the germline V gene, CDR1 is SGHVS and CDR2 is FQNEAQ. Germline trimming cut 4 bases from V and 7 bases from J; bases unmatched to any gene: 9. The CDR3 is made up of 14 amino acids. The CDR3 nucleotides are TGTGCCAGCAGCTCGACAGGGATTCGGAGTGGCTACACCTTC. Its protein product is CASSSTGIRSGYTF. The full variable domain, rest sourced from reference TRBV7-8 and TRBJ1-2, is GAGVSQSPRYKVAKRGQDVALRCDPISGHVSLFWYQQALGQGPEFLTYFQNEAQLDKSGLPSDRFFAERPEGSVSTLKIQRTQQEDSAVYLCASSSTGIRSGYTFGSGTRLTVV.

This clone was recorded once. The gene calls are TRBV13 and TRBJ2-2; TRBD2 aligns across 13 bases. Germline trimming cut 6 bases from V and 5 bases from J; bases unmatched to any gene: 9. The CDR3 has 17 amino acids. The V gene's germline CDR1 is PRHDT and CDR2 FYEKMQ (reference sequence). The CDR3 protein is CASSSTSGGVNTGELFF. The CDR3, as DNA: TGTGCCAGCAGTTCTACTAGCGGGGGGGTAAATACCGGGGAGCTGTTTTTT.